This passage covers 23 T cell receptor beta chains from one sample sequenced in a study of T cell repertoires in cytomegalovirus infection (dated by TCRdb to the late 2010s). Sequencing was performed on an Illumina HiSeq 1500. In-frame beta chains were kept once TCRdb had trimmed the public reads at Q25 with fastp and called clones with MiXCR. Rows are combined by CDR3 protein, so each entry shows the most common genes and DNA. The sample table records approximately 500,000 distinct CDR3 sequences; roughly 10% of these occur just once. Clones ranked in the top ten supply 10% of the sample. Sequenced input: PBMCs. The source is a human donor in good health (CMV status not recorded). Some clones in this sample may be carry-over from other donors' samples.

This clonotype occurred many times. J is TRBJ1-1 and V is TRBV19; TRBD1 might be the D (6 bases). The CDR3 contains 15 residues. The ends were cut back, 3 bases at V and 0 bases at J, with 11 bases in the middle. Germline V lookup: CDR1 LNHDA, CDR2 SQIVND (reference sequence). In nucleotides, the CDR3 is TGTGCCAGTAGTATGACAGGAGGTATGAACACTGAAGCTTTCTTT. This sequence encodes CASSMTGGMNTEAFF.

This clonotype showed up just a few times. The gene calls are TRBV2 and TRBJ2-2; 15 nucleotides agree with TRBD2. The CDR3 contains 17 residues. Germline V gives CDR1 SNHLY, CDR2 FYNNEI. Trimming at V came to 7 bases and at J to 3 bases, leaving 6 bases not matched to a gene. CDR3 sequence reads: CASTRTSGRVYTGELFF. Written as DNA, the CDR3 is TGTGCCAGCACTCGGACTAGCGGGAGGGTGTACACCGGGGAGCTGTTTTTT.

The V call is TRBV5-1, the J call TRBJ2-2; D remains ambiguous. Trimming took 4 bases from V and 4 from J, leaving 8 bases between them. The germline CDR1 and CDR2 sequences are SGHRS and YFSETQ. The CDR3 is made up of 13 amino acids. The DNA of the CDR3 is TGCGCCAGCAGCGAAATAACCACCGGGGAGCTGTTTTTT. Translation gives CASSEITTGELFF. Supplemented by reference TRBV5-1 and TRBJ2-2, the full variable domain reads KAGVTQTPRYLIKTRGQQVTLSCSPISGHRSVSWYQQTPGQGLQFLFEYFSETQRNKGNFPGRFSGRQFSNSRSEMNVSTLELGDSALYLCASSEITTGELFFGEGSRLTVL.

At least ten counts were recorded for this clonotype. The chain carries TRBV19 and TRBJ1-2; 7 bases align to TRBD1. Germline CDR1 LNHDA, CDR2 SQIVND (reference sequence). This CDR3 is built from 16 residues. The trim removed 3 bases at V and 0 bases at J, leaving 7 bases unmatched. The CDR3 sequence: CASSIPIQGTNYGYTF. Here the CDR3 DNA reads TGTGCCAGTAGTATTCCAATACAGGGGACTAACTATGGCTACACCTTC.

This clonotype was seen many times. The gene calls are TRBV9 and TRBJ1-2; 7 positions agree with TRBD1. The CDR3 contains 15 residues. Germline values: CDR1 SGDLS, CDR2 YYNGEE. V lost 6 bases to trimming and J lost 7 bases; unmatched junction nucleotides: 15. The CDR3 nucleotides are TGTGCCAGCAACCCTGGGACAGCTGAAGGCTTTGGCTACACCTTC. Amino acid sequence: CASNPGTAEGFGYTF.

The chain recombines TRBV11-2 with TRBJ1-1, with a tentative D call TRBD1 (5 bases). Germline CDR1 reads SGHAT; CDR2 reads FQNNGV. V was trimmed by 0 bases and J by 7 bases, leaving 12 bases between them. This CDR3 is 14 amino acids long. The CDR3 DNA reads TGTGCCAGCAGCTTAGATTTACAGGTCGGTGAAGCTTTCTTT. Its translation is CASSLDLQVGEAFF. The variable domain in full, completed from reference TRBV11-2 and TRBJ1-1, reads EAGVAQSPRYKIIEKRQSVAFWCNPISGHATLYWYQQILGQGPKLLIQFQNNGVVDDSQLPKDRFSAERLKGVDSTLKIQPAKLEDSAVYLCASSLDLQVGEAFFGQGTRLTVV.

The V and J genes are TRBV29-1 and TRBJ1-1, with D perhaps TRBD1 (5 bases). CDR1 SQVTM and CDR2 ANQGSEA come from the germline V gene. This CDR3 comprises 16 residues. Deletions cut 2 bases from V and 1 base from J, with 17 bases between. The DNA of the CDR3 is TGCAGCGTTGAAAGGGGCCTTGCGAGGGGGAACACTGAAGCTTTCTTT. Its translation is CSVERGLARGNTEAFF.

In this sample, this clonotype turned up a few times. The chain links TRBV19 to TRBJ1-5; D is perhaps TRBD1 (5 bases). Germline V lookup: CDR1 LNHDA, CDR2 SQIVND (reference sequence). CDR3 size: 12 residues. V was shortened by 9 bases and J by 5 bases, with 11 bases between the two germline ends. The CDR3: CASHRWDQPQHF. CDR3 sequence (DNA): TGTGCCAGCCACAGGTGGGATCAGCCCCAGCATTTT.

This clonotype showed up just a few times. The chain couples TRBV5-1 to TRBJ2-4; D is perhaps TRBD2 (6 bases). Trimming pared 0 bases from V and 8 bases from J, leaving 24 bases between. Per the germline V gene, CDR1 is SGHRS and CDR2 is YFSETQ. This CDR3 spans 18 amino acids. The CDR3 loop is CASSLGYQGVRGGDIQYF. The CDR3 coding sequence is TGCGCCAGCAGCTTGGGCTATCAGGGAGTTCGTGGCGGGGACATTCAGTACTTC.

This clonotype was detected many times. The chain combines TRBV7-9 with TRBJ2-7; 8 bases map to TRBD1. With 5 bases clipped from V and 6 bases from J, the junction kept 6 bases outside the gene matches. Germline V lookup: CDR1 SEHNR, CDR2 FQNEAQ (reference sequence). The CDR3 has 13 residues. The CDR3 protein is CASSLRDRGEQYF. The CDR3 DNA reads as TGTGCCAGCAGCCTGCGAGACAGGGGCGAGCAGTACTTC.

This clonotype was picked up many times. The chain combines TRBV6-6 with TRBJ2-7; a weak D match, TRBD1 (6 bases). In germline, CDR1 is MNHNY, CDR2 SVGAGI (reference sequence). Trimming left V 7 bases short and J 6 bases short, with 19 bases between. This CDR3 comprises 14 residues. The chain's CDR3 is CASTLRQGWVEQYF. As DNA, the CDR3 is TGTGCCAGCACCTTGCGGCAGGGGTGGGTCGAGCAGTACTTC.

This clonotype has at least ten counts. This chain uses TRBV7-2 with TRBJ2-1; D is ambiguous. Trimming took off 1 base at V and 10 bases at J, with 5 bases between the two ends. The CDR3 is 11 amino acids. Germline V gene lookup returns CDR1 SGHTA and CDR2 FQGNSA. CDR3: CASSLDWEQFF. In DNA form, the CDR3 reads TGTGCCAGCAGCTTAGATTGGGAGCAGTTCTTC.

This clonotype appeared many times. This chain connects TRBV7-8 to TRBJ2-5, with 11 bases lining up with TRBD2. V shed 5 bases and J 5 bases; nucleotides not matched to a gene: 10. The CDR3 is made up of 16 amino acids. CDR1 is SGHVS and CDR2 is FQNEAQ in the germline V gene. The CDR3 bases are TGTGCCAGCAGCAGCACTAGCGGGAGCTTACTGGAGACCCAGTACTTC. Protein product: CASSSTSGSLLETQYF.

This clonotype was detected a few times. The chain recombines TRBV14 with TRBJ2-6, with a tentative D call TRBD2 (6 bases). The CDR3 has 16 amino acids. Germline V lookup: CDR1 SGHDN, CDR2 FVKESK. Deletions cut 3 bases from V and 0 bases from J, with 9 bases between. CDR3 loop: CASSQGLPSGANVLTF. For the CDR3, the DNA is TGTGCCAGCAGCCAGGGACTTCCCTCTGGGGCCAACGTCCTGACTTTC.

About this clonotype itself: The junction and the germline gene differ at one end; a read error may be behind it. The rearrangement links TRBV19 to TRBJ1-5; 7 bases match TRBD1. The CDR3 sequence is 16 residues long. Per the germline V gene, CDR1 is LNHDA and CDR2 is SQIVND (reference sequence). The CDR3 region has the DNA TGTGCCGGTAGGGACAGCAGACTAAATAGCAATCAGCCCCAGCATTTT. Its translation is CAGRDSRLNSNQPQHF. The full variable domain, rest sourced from reference TRBV19 and TRBJ1-5, is DGGITQSPKYLFRKEGQNVTLSCEQNLNHDAMYWYRQDPGQGLRLIYYSQIVNDFQKGDIAEGYSVSREKKESFPLTVTSAQKNPTAFYLCAGRDSRLNSNQPQHFGDGTRLSIL.

Ten or more counts support this clonotype. V is TRBV4-1 and J is TRBJ2-7; TRBD1 aligns across 10 bases. The CDR3 has 15 residues. The germline gives CDR1 MGHRA, CDR2 YSYEKL. V gave up 2 bases and J gave up 5 bases; unmatched junction bases: 6. As DNA, the CDR3 is TGCGCCAGCAGCCAATTCCGGGACAGGGGTCACGAGCAGTACTTC. It specifies CASSQFRDRGHEQYF.

The CDR3 is CASSQSFCGTSGRGGLKETQYF. The CDR3 coding sequence is TGCGCCAGCAGTCAATCGTTTTGCGGGACTAGCGGGAGAGGGGGGTTGAAGGAGACCCAGTACTTC. The gene calls are TRBV23-1 and TRBJ2-5; 14 nucleotides agree with TRBD2. TRBV23-1 is sorted into the ORF group, with uncertain function. Trimming at V came to 0 bases and at J to 5 bases, leaving 20 bases not matched to a gene. The CDR3 length is 22 residues.

This clonotype was counted at least ten times. The chain carries TRBV5-4 and TRBJ2-1; D is possibly TRBD1 or TRBD2 (6 bases each). Deletions cut 0 bases from V and 6 bases from J, with 13 bases between. The CDR3 extends over 15 amino acids. Germline V gives CDR1 SGHNT, CDR2 YYREEE (reference sequence). CDR3 region: CASSLVGGNTNEQFF. In nucleotides, the CDR3 is TGTGCCAGCAGCTTGGTAGGGGGGAACACCAATGAGCAGTTCTTC.

This clonotype was detected a few times. V is TRBV20-1 and J is TRBJ2-7, with TRBD1 identical over 9 bases. The CDR3 covers 17 residues. Germline values: CDR1 DFQATT, CDR2 SNEGSKA (reference sequence). Losses at the gene ends were 0 bases for V and 3 bases for J; bases not matched to a gene: 12. This CDR3 reads CSARDPLQGAQVYEQYF. The CDR3 nucleotides are TGCAGTGCTAGAGACCCTTTACAGGGGGCGCAGGTCTACGAGCAGTACTTC.

This clonotype has only one observation. The gene calls are TRBV29-1 and TRBJ2-5; D is unclear. V gave up 5 bases and J gave up 5 bases, with 18 bases separating them. CDR1 SQVTM and CDR2 ANQGSEA come from the germline V gene. The CDR3 runs to 14 residues. The CDR3 sequence: CSVSTSGQRETQYF. The CDR3 coding sequence is TGCAGCGTTTCTACCTCCGGCCAAAGGGAGACCCAGTACTTC.

This clonotype was recorded many times. J is TRBJ2-3 and V is TRBV23-1; D is uncertain. TRBV23-1 is an open reading frame whose function is uncertain. V shed 10 bases and J shed 6 bases, with 17 bases lying between them. This CDR3 has 13 amino acids. In DNA form, the CDR3 reads TGCGCCAAAGTGGGTTTCAGGTGGGATACGCAGTATTTT. It codes for CAKVGFRWDTQYF.

This clonotype was recorded at least ten times. The V and J genes are TRBV2 and TRBJ2-3; the D gene is possibly TRBD1 (5 bases). Trimming shortened V by 6 bases and J by 4 bases, and 11 bases separated the two germline ends. The CDR3 consists of 13 residues. Germline lookup yields CDR1 SNHLY and CDR2 FYNNEI. The CDR3 DNA follows: TGTGCCAGCAGACCCTTCAGGGCAGATACGCAGTATTTT. Protein product: CASRPFRADTQYF.

This clonotype showed up many times. The rearrangement links TRBV5-4 to TRBJ2-7; D is tentatively TRBD1 or TRBD2 (6 bases each). There are 15 residues in the CDR3. V was pared by 4 bases and J by 0 bases, with 14 bases between. Germline V CDR1 and CDR2: SGHNT, YYREEE (reference sequence). The CDR3: CASSPGALSSYEQYF. CDR3 nucleotides: TGTGCCAGCAGCCCGGGGGCCTTGAGCTCCTACGAGCAGTACTTC.